One T cell receptor beta chain is described in this entry. Its antigen is currently unknown. These data originate in a study of shared clonotypes between healthy human individuals. Germline lookup yields CDR1 SEHNR and CDR2 FQNEAQ (reference sequence). V lost 1 base to trimming and J lost 8 bases; unmatched junction nucleotides: 6. There are 14 residues in the CDR3. Generated by immunoSEQ multiplex PCR, the TCRdb table keeps only in-frame clones and is missing some. The sample lists 2 million to 3 million clones; approximately 94% were seen once. Study-wide results and limits: The study generally estimated greater richness for naive than memory subsets. Generation probabilities of non-shared clonotypes were lower (relative to those shared by all four donors).

The receptor was derived from a man aged 18-30 years in good health. Some clones in this sample may be carry-over from other donors' samples. The sequencing sample was made of naive CD4+ T cells from PBMCs. Subset noted: CD45RA+ positively selected. The gene calls are TRBV7-9 and TRBJ1-2, with 8 bases identical to TRBD1. This CDR3 is CASSLENGQGGYTF. CDR3 coding DNA: TGTGCCAGCAGCTTAGAAAACGGACAGGGAGGCTACACCTTC.